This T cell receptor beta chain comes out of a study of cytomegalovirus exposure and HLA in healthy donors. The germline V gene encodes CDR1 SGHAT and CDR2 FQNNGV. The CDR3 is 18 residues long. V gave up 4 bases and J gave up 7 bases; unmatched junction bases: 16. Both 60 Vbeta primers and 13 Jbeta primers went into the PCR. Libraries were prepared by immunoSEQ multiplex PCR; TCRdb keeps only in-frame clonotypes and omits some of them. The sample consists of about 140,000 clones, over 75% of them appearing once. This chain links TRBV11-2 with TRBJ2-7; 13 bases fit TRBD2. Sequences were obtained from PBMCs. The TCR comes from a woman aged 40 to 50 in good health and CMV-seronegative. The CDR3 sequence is CASSSQSPLLAGGGEQYF. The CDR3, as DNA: TGTGCCAGCAGCTCACAGTCCCCCTTACTAGCGGGAGGGGGGGAGCAGTACTTC.